Following are 10 T cell receptor beta chains from one sample sequenced in a study of blood T cells in healthy people across ages. For the second PCR, which ran for about 7 to 12 cycles, a sample-barcoded 5' primer and a J-beta primer mix were used. Each CDR3 protein gets one entry after TCRdb re-called the 5' RACE reads with MiXCR. The sample has 1.5 million to 2 million distinct CDR3 sequences; about 39% are singletons. The sequenced sample was blood. These receptors originate from a human donor in good health.

This clonotype was seen a handful of times. CDR3 sequence: CASSSLPPTGVQGTEAFF. DNA of the CDR3: TGTGCCAGCAGCTCCTTGCCCCCGACAGGGGTGCAGGGCACTGAAGCTTTCTTT. V is TRBV7-6 and J is TRBJ1-1; 8 positions agree with TRBD1. The length of the CDR3 is 18 residues. V was pared by 4 bases and J by 4 bases, with 17 bases of the junction left unmatched. CDR1 and CDR2 from the germline V gene are SGHVS and FNYEAQ. The whole variable domain, remainder taken from reference TRBV7-6 and TRBJ1-1, is GAGVSQSPRYKVTKRGQDVALRCDPISGHVSLYWYRQALGQGPEFLTYFNYEAQQDKSGLPNDRFSAERPEGSISTLTIQRTEQRDSAMYRCASSSLPPTGVQGTEAFFGQGTRLTVV.

This chain links TRBV20-1 with TRBJ2-5; possibly TRBD2 for D (5 bases). V lost 0 bases and J lost 0, with 8 bases in between. Germline lookup yields CDR1 DFQATT and CDR2 SNEGSKA (reference sequence). CDR3 length: 14 amino acids. The CDR3 loop is CSARDRRNQETQYF. In nucleotides, the CDR3 is TGCAGTGCTAGAGATCGGAGGAACCAAGAGACCCAGTACTTC.

This clonotype was seen more than once but under ten times. The rearrangement uses TRBV20-1 and TRBJ2-4, with D maybe TRBD2 (5 bases). Trimming pared 6 bases from V and 0 bases from J, leaving 12 bases between. Germline assignment: CDR1 DFQATT and CDR2 SNEGSKA (reference sequence). This CDR3 is built from 14 residues. The CDR3 DNA follows: TGCAGTGCAAGGAGGATTTTAGCCAAAAACATTCAGTACTTC. It is translated as CSARRILAKNIQYF.

The rearrangement links TRBV4-2 to TRBJ1-1; no firm D call. Trimming left V 4 bases short and J 0 bases short, with 12 bases between. The germline gives CDR1 LGHNA, CDR2 YNFKEQ. CDR3 size: 15 residues. DNA for the CDR3: TGTGCCAGCAGCCCCCTGTCCGCGGTGAACACTGAAGCTTTCTTT. Translation gives CASSPLSAVNTEAFF.

This clonotype was detected only a few times. J is TRBJ2-4 and V is TRBV7-2; D may be TRBD1 (5 bases). Near its end, the DNA agrees better with TRBJ2-7, so the J call may be wrong. Germline V gene lookup returns CDR1 SGHTA and CDR2 FQGNSA. The CDR3 runs to 16 residues. CDR3 in amino acids: CASSPPRGYSYVEQYF. CDR3 DNA sequence: TGTGCCAGCAGCCCGCCAAGGGGATATTCGTACGTCGAGCAGTACTTC.

J is TRBJ2-7 and V is TRBV7-2; D not resolved. There are 15 residues in the CDR3. V lost 1 base and J lost 1, with 11 bases in between. Germline V gene data show CDR1 as SGHTA and CDR2 as FQGNSA. CDR3 protein: CASSLVSAQSYEQYF. CDR3 sequence (DNA): TGTGCCAGCAGCTTAGTTTCGGCGCAGTCCTACGAGCAGTACTTC. Supplemented by reference TRBV7-2 and TRBJ2-7, the full variable domain reads GAGVSQSPSNKVTEKGKDVELRCDPISGHTALYWYRQSLGQGLEFLIYFQGNSAPDKSGLPSDRFSAERTGGSVSTLTIQRTQQEDSAVYLCASSLVSAQSYEQYFGPGTRLTVT.

This clonotype was seen repeatedly, ten times or more. This chain links TRBV7-2 with TRBJ2-3, with a possible D match to TRBD2 (6 bases). This CDR3 has 16 residues. Trimming pared 5 bases from V and 5 bases from J, leaving 20 bases between. Germline CDR1 is SGHTA and CDR2 is FQGNSA. The CDR3 loop is CASSAQEGRGLDTQYF. CDR3 in DNA: TGTGCCAGCAGCGCCCAGGAGGGTCGGGGGTTAGATACGCAGTATTTT.

This clonotype was detected only a few times. The chain recombines TRBV9 with TRBJ2-7; D gene unclear. The CDR3 is made up of 16 amino acids. Germline values: CDR1 SGDLS, CDR2 YYNGEE. Trimming cost V 2 bases and J 0 bases, with 15 bases left between them. The CDR3 nucleotides read TGTGCCAGCAGCGTTAAGAAAGCGCGACTCTCCTACGAGCAGTACTTC. It is translated as CASSVKKARLSYEQYF.

Of note for this clonotype: One end of the junction is discordant with germline, which a read error may explain. The chain uses TRBV6-6 and TRBJ2-1; D might be TRBD2 (6 bases). This CDR3 comprises 14 residues. Germline V gene lookup returns CDR1 MNHNY and CDR2 SVGAGI (reference sequence). CDR3 amino acids: CASRGAGSYNGQFF. The CDR3 bases are TGTGCCAGCCGAGGAGCGGGCTCCTACAATGGGCAGTTCTTC.

This chain uses TRBV12-3 or TRBV12-4 with TRBJ2-1; no firm D call. The V gene lost 0 bases and the J gene lost 10 bases, with 16 bases spanning the gap. The CDR3 is 15 amino acids. The DNA of the CDR3 is TGTGCCAGCAGTTTAGCGCTCATCCGCTCCTACGAGCAGTTCTTC. Translation: CASSLALIRSYEQFF.